The entry that follows covers one T cell receptor beta chain sequence. This sample stems from a study of blood T cell repertoires in COVID-19. Study in general: Acute and convalescent COVID-19 specimens originated in the United States, Italy and Spain. T cells, B-cell-depleted T cells, or PBMCs supplied cDNA or gDNA.

J gave up 8 bases and V 5 bases, and 11 bases lay outside the gene matches. Germline V gene sequence: CDR1 SGHTA, CDR2 FQGNSA. The length of the CDR3 is 14 residues. The authors' processing: The assay estimated nucleated cells by amplifying reference gene primers. Measured with immunoSEQ multiplex PCR; TCRdb has only the in-frame clones, and not every one. That table supplies the V and J calls and clone size; D and trimming were determined from the DNA. The sample has fewer than 100,000 clones, around 90% seen once. The V gene is TRBV7-2, the J gene TRBJ1-2; 7 bases align to TRBD1. The sample was peripheral blood. The sequence was obtained from a woman aged 80 or over with acute or convalescent COVID-19. CDR3 residues: CASSRDSRLEGYTF. The CDR3 nucleotides read TGTGCCAGCAGCCGGGACAGCCGGCTTGAGGGCTACACCTTC.